The T cell receptor beta chain described here comes from a study of OX40 agonist ivuxolimab in advanced cancers. This clone has just a few counts. Germline CDR1 and CDR2: SGHRS and YFSETQ. Trimming shortened V by 0 bases and J by 3 bases, and 9 bases separated the two germline ends. The CDR3 loop spans 15 amino acids. Measured with immunoSEQ multiplex PCR; TCRdb has only the in-frame clones, and not every one. This repertoire shows 65,000 to 95,000 clones, 87% found once; its top ten account for 6.2%. This rearrangement joins TRBV5-1 to TRBJ1-4, with D maybe TRBD1 (6 bases). The sample here was CD4+ or CD8+ T cells sorted from blood, taken in a trial of the OX40 agonist ivuxolimab. This clonotype was sampled from an adult with an advanced solid tumor such as melanoma, head and neck, liver or kidney cancer. CDR3 sequence: CASSLGGGPNEKLFF. For the CDR3, the DNA is TGCGCCAGCAGCTTGGGAGGGGGACCTAATGAAAAACTGTTTTTT.